This T cell receptor (beta chain) was found in a study of response to subunit inactivated influenza vaccine. One entry per CDR3 protein, called by TCRdb with MiXCR from the RT-PCR reads. This sample has 700,000 to 800,000 distinct CDR3 sequences; around 18% occur once, and the top ten carry 9.5% to 13%. The CDR3 extends over 15 amino acids. From germline, CDR1 is SGHAT and CDR2 FQNNGV. The V segment lost 5 bases and the J segment 2 bases; nucleotides outside the gene matches: 6. This clonotype was seen only a few times. The source is a man aged 50-60 years who received an inactivated influenza vaccine. This specimen was PBMCs from blood, taken about 5 days after vaccination. The rearrangement uses TRBV11-2 and TRBJ2-3; the match to TRBD1 covers 8 bases. CDR3 sequence (DNA): TGTGCCAGCAGCCCCTGGACAGGGAACACAGATACGCAGTATTTT. This sequence encodes CASSPWTGNTDTQYF.